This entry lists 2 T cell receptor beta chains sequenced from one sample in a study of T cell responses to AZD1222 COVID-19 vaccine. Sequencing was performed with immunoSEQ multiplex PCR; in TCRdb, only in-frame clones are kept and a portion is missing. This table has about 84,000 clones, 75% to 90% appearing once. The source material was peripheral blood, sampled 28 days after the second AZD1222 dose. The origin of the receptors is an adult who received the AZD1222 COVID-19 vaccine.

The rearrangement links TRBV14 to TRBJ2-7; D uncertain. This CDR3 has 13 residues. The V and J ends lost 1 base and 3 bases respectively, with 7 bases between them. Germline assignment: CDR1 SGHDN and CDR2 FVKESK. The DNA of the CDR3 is TGTGCCAGCAGCCAAGGCAGAGACTACGAGCAGTACGTC. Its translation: CASSQGRDYEQYV.

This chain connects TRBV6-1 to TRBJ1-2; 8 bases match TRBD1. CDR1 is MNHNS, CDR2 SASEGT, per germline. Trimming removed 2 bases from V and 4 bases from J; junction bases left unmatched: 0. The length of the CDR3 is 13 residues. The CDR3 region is CASSEQGAYGYTF. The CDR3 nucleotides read TGTGCCAGCAGTGAACAGGGGGCCTATGGCTACACCTTC.